Each of the 14 T cell receptor beta chains below was sequenced from the same sample in a study of CD8+CD57+ T cells in acquired aplastic anemia. Genomic DNA provided the template from which TCR beta VDJ and CDR3 profiles were obtained. TCRdb itself ran the reads through MiXCR, one entry per CDR3 protein. The sample has a few hundred thousand distinct CDR3 sequences; around 72% are singletons. Sequencing was carried out using sorted CD4+, CD8+, or CD8+CD57+ T cells (not recorded which) from PBMCs. The receptors originated from a human donor in good health, serving as a control.

The J gene is TRBJ2-5, the V gene TRBV7-2; a possible D gene is TRBD1 (5 bases). CDR3 length equals 12 residues. V was trimmed by 5 bases and J by 6 bases, leaving 10 bases between them. Per the germline V gene, CDR1 is SGHTA and CDR2 is FQGNSA. As DNA, the CDR3 is TGTGCCAGCAGCGGGGCTGGAAAGACCCAGTACTTC. Translated, it gives CASSGAGKTQYF.

This clonotype was detected ten times or more. The chain combines TRBV20-1 with TRBJ1-1, with TRBD1 as a possible D gene (6 bases). The CDR3 is made up of 13 amino acids. Trimming pared 2 bases from V and 11 bases from J, leaving 18 bases between. Germline values: CDR1 DFQATT, CDR2 SNEGSKA (reference sequence). The CDR3 coding sequence is TGCAGTGCTAGACCCGAACGACAGGAATTGGCTTTCTTT. Its protein is CSARPERQELAFF.

A word on this clonotype: A read error may produce the germline difference seen at one junction end. The V gene is TRBV2, the J gene TRBJ1-1, with a tentative D call TRBD1 (5 bases). Germline values: CDR1 SNHLY, CDR2 FYNNEI. This CDR3 is built from 17 residues. The CDR3 DNA sequence: TGTGCCAGCAGCAGAGAGAGAAATTCGGGACGGCACGCTGAAGCTCTCTTT. This codes for CASSRERNSGRHAEALF.

The rearrangement joins TRBV6-4 to TRBJ1-6, with D uncertain. The V and J ends lost 6 bases and 5 bases respectively, with 8 bases between them. Germline assignment: CDR1 MRHNA and CDR2 SNTAGT. The CDR3 is 13 residues long. CDR3 amino acids: CASRDENNSPLHF. The CDR3 coding sequence is TGTGCCAGCAGGGACGAAAATAATTCACCCCTCCACTTT.

To note about this clonotype: The junction departs from the called germline gene at one end, perhaps through a read error. This chain joins TRBV5-1 and TRBJ2-6; tentative D call: TRBD2 (6 bases). Germline V gene sequence: CDR1 SGHRS, CDR2 YFSETQ. The CDR3 length is 15 residues. CDR3 in amino acids: CASSSQRTNYNVLTF. In DNA form, the CDR3 reads TGTGCCAGCAGTTCACAGAGGACTAACTACAACGTCCTGACTTTC.

Regarding this clonotype: Since the CDR3 does not end with the conserved phenylalanine or tryptophan, this likely comes from a read error. The CDR3 coding sequence is TGTGCCAGCAGTTTAGAGGGTAGCGGTAGCAATCAGCCCCAGCATCTT. Residues: CASSLEGSGSNQPQHL. J is TRBJ1-5 and V is TRBV12-3 or TRBV12-4; D gene uncertain. Trimming took 1 base from V and 0 from J, leaving 10 bases between them. The CDR3 length is 16 residues.

The table lists this clonotype with many counts. The chain combines TRBV11-2 with TRBJ1-1, with TRBD1 identical over 7 bases. Losses at the gene ends were 3 bases for V and 3 bases for J; bases not matched to a gene: 7. CDR3 length equals 15 residues. The germline V gene encodes CDR1 SGHAT and CDR2 FQNNGV. The CDR3 spells CASSFRQGLDTEAFF. The CDR3 bases are TGTGCCAGCAGCTTCCGACAGGGCCTGGACACTGAAGCTTTCTTT. Full variable domain (rest looked up from reference TRBV11-2 and TRBJ1-1): EAGVAQSPRYKIIEKRQSVAFWCNPISGHATLYWYQQILGQGPKLLIQFQNNGVVDDSQLPKDRFSAERLKGVDSTLKIQPAKLEDSAVYLCASSFRQGLDTEAFFGQGTRLTVV.

The chain links TRBV2 to TRBJ2-7, with 9 bases lining up with TRBD2. Per germline, CDR1 SNHLY and CDR2 FYNNEI. The CDR3 is 12 residues long. V gave up 6 bases and J gave up 3 bases; unmatched junction bases: 0. CDR3 residues: CASRTSGYEQYF. CDR3 DNA sequence: TGTGCCAGCAGGACTAGCGGCTACGAGCAGTACTTC.

This chain uses TRBV20-1 with TRBJ1-1; a weak D match, TRBD1 (6 bases). Per the germline V gene, CDR1 is DFQATT and CDR2 is SNEGSKA (reference sequence). The CDR3 covers 15 residues. CDR3 in amino acids: CSVAPADGGLTEAFF. DNA of the CDR3: TGCAGCGTTGCCCCAGCCGACGGGGGGCTCACTGAAGCTTTCTTT.

In this sample, this clonotype turned up many times. This sequence joins TRBV5-6 and TRBJ1-1, with D perhaps TRBD1 (5 bases). Trimming stripped 4 bases from V and 4 bases from J, with 20 bases between. CDR3 length: 16 residues. Per the germline V gene, CDR1 is SGHDT and CDR2 is YYEEEE. The CDR3 loop is CASSPSGGGVATEAFF. For the CDR3, the DNA is TGTGCCAGCAGCCCGTCCGGGGGAGGCGTGGCCACTGAAGCTTTCTTT.

This clonotype was seen at least ten times. The chain joins TRBV25-1 to TRBJ2-5; no clear D gene. V was clipped by 8 bases and J by 5 bases, with 9 bases between them. This CDR3 comprises 11 residues. CDR1 and CDR2 from the germline V gene are MGHDK and SYGVNS. Written as DNA, the CDR3 is TGTGCCAGCGGCCTGGAGGAGACCCAGTACTTC. Residues: CASGLEETQYF.

The genes are TRBV5-4 and TRBJ2-3; no clear D gene. CDR1 and CDR2 (germline): SGHNT, YYREEE (reference sequence). Trimming took off 3 bases at V and 2 bases at J, with 16 bases between the two ends. The CDR3 sequence is 16 residues long. CDR3 amino acids: CASSSSAQKPTDTQYF. CDR3 nucleotide sequence: TGTGCCAGCAGCTCGTCAGCGCAGAAACCCACAGATACGCAGTATTTT.

This clonotype was detected only once. This rearrangement joins TRBV7-7 to TRBJ1-2, with no clear D. From germline, CDR1 is SSHAT and CDR2 FNYEAQ (reference sequence). This CDR3 is built from 15 residues. Trimming cost V 5 bases and J 14 bases, with 27 bases left between them. The CDR3 bases are TGTGCCAGCAGCCAAATCGGAAACACTATATATTTCGGAACCTTC. Translating gives CASSQIGNTIYFGTF.

This sequence joins TRBV5-1 and TRBJ2-7, with 8 bases that match TRBD1. This CDR3 contains 15 residues. The V segment lost 4 bases and the J segment 3 bases; nucleotides outside the gene matches: 9. Germline V CDR1 and CDR2: SGHRS, YFSETQ. In DNA form, the CDR3 reads TGCGCCAGCAGCAAGATGCCAGGGGGCTACTACGAGCAGTACTTC. It encodes CASSKMPGGYYEQYF.